This T cell receptor (beta chain) was observed in a study of shared clonotypes between healthy human individuals. About this clone itself: Its specificity is unknown.

Overall study findings and caveats: Across several donors, naive CD4 shared roughly 5.1%, naive CD8 around 4%, memory CD4 more than 2%, memory CD8 approximately 0.4%.

The protocol was immunoSEQ multiplex PCR, while the TCRdb copy is restricted to in-frame clones and leaves out a portion. This table holds some 2.4 million clones, 80% to 95% found once. With 1 base removed from V and 2 bases from J, the gap between germline ends came to 8 bases. Germline V gene lookup returns CDR1 MGHDK and CDR2 SYGVNS. CDR3 size: 14 residues. Splitting of CD4+ cells produced CD45RA+ naive and CD45RA-negative memory subsets. The rearrangement uses TRBV25-1 and TRBJ2-5; D is perhaps TRBD2 (5 bases). The receptor's source is a man younger than 35 in good health. Some clones in this sample may be carry-over from other donors' samples. Sequences were obtained from naive CD4+ T cells from PBMCs. Documented subset: CD45RA+ positively selected. The CDR3 sequence is CASSESGKQETQYF. As DNA, the CDR3 is TGTGCCAGCAGTGAATCCGGGAAACAAGAGACCCAGTACTTC.